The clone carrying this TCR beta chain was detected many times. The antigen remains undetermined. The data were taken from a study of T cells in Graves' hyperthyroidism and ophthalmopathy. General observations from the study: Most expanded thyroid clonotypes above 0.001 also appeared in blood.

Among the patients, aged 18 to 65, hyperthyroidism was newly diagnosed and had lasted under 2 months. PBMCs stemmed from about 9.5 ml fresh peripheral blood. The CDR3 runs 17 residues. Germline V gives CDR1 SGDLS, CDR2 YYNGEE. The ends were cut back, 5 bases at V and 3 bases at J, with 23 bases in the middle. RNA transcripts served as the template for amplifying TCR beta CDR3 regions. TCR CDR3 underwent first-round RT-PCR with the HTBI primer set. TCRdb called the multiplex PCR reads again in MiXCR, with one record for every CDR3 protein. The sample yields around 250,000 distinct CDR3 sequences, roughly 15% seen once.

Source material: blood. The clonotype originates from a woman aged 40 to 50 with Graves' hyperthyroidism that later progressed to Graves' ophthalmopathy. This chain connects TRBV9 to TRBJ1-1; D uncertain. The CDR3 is CASSRDPSLQSDTEAFF. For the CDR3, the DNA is TGTGCCAGCAGTAGAGACCCCTCCTTACAGTCGGACACTGAAGCTTTCTTT.